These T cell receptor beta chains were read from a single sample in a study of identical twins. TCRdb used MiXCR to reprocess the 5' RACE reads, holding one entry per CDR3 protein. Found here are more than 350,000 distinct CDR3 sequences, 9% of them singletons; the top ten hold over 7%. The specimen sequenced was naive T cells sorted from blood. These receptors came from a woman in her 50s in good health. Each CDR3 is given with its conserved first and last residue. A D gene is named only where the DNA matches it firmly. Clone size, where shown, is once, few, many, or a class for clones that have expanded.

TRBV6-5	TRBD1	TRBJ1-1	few	CASSWDREDTEAFF	TGTGCCAGCAGCTGGGACAGGGAGGATACTGAAGCTTTCTTT
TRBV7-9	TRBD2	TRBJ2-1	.	CASSLTSGRAYNEQFF	TGTGCCAGCAGCTTGACTAGCGGGAGGGCCTACAATGAGCAGTTCTTC
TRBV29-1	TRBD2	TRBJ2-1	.	CSVVPLRGGVGEQFF	TGCAGCGTTGTGCCCCTCCGCGGGGGGGTGGGTGAGCAGTTCTTC
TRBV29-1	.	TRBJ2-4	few	CSVPDGSRAKNIQYF	TGCAGCGTCCCGGACGGGAGCAGGGCCAAAAACATTCAGTACTTC
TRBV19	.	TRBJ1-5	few	CASRDSYNQPQHF	TGTGCCAGTAGAGACAGTTACAATCAGCCCCAGCATTTT
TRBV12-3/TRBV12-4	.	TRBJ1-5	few	CASSPGSRGRNQPQHF	TGTGCCAGCAGCCCCGGATCCCGGGGGAGAAATCAGCCCCAGCATTTT
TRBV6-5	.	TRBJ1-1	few	CASARSMNTEAFF	TGTGCCAGTGCACGTTCGATGAACACTGAAGCTTTCTTT
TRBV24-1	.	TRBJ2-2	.	CATRQGSTGELFF	TGTGCCACCAGACAGGGTAGCACCGGGGAGCTGTTTTTT
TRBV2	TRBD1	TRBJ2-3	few	CASLPGTGDTDTQYF	TGTGCCAGCCTACCTGGGACAGGGGACACAGATACGCAGTATTTT
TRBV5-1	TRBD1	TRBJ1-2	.	CASSSDRADGYTF	TGCGCCAGCAGCTCGGACAGGGCTGATGGCTACACCTTC
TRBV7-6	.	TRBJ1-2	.	CASSLEVGYGYTF	TGTGCCAGCAGCTTAGAGGTTGGCTATGGCTACACCTTC
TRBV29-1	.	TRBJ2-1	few	CSVVDGRGSEQFF	TGCAGCGTTGTCGACGGGAGAGGAAGTGAGCAGTTCTTC
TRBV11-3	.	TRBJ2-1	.	CASSMVRGPNNEQFF	TGTGCCAGCAGCATGGTACGGGGGCCGAACAATGAGCAGTTCTTC
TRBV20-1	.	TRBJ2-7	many	CSARGLSSYEQYF	TGCAGTGCTAGAGGTCTTTCCTCCTACGAGCAGTACTTC
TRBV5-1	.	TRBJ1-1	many	CASSFRQPNTEAFF	TGCGCCAGCAGCTTTCGACAGCCTAACACTGAAGCTTTCTTT
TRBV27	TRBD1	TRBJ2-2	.	CASSPREGAWTGELFF	TGTGCCAGCAGTCCCCGTGAGGGGGCGTGGACCGGGGAGCTGTTTTTT
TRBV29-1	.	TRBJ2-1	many	CSVVSDVTGSSYNEQFF	TGCAGCGTTGTGTCAGATGTTACAGGAAGCTCCTACAATGAGCAGTTCTTC
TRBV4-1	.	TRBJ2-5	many	CASSPPGGETQYF	TGCGCCAGCAGTCCTCCAGGAGGCGAGACCCAGTACTTC
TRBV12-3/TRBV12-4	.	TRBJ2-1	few	CASSTPVGLSSYNEQFF	TGTGCCAGCAGTACCCCGGTGGGTCTCAGCTCCTACAATGAGCAGTTCTTC
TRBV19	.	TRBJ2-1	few	CASSIGQPGGEQFF	TGTGCCAGTAGTATTGGACAGCCGGGCGGTGAGCAGTTCTTC
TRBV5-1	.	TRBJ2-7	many	CASSLGLQGEQYF	TGCGCCAGCAGCTTGGGACTCCAAGGGGAGCAGTACTTC
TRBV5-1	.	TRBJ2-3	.	CASSVRDGTLNTQYF	TGCGCCAGCAGCGTCCGGGACGGGACTTTGAATACGCAGTATTTT
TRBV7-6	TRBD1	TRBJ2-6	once	CASRPRGQGVSSGANVLTF	TGTGCCAGCAGACCGAGGGGGCAGGGGGTGAGCTCTGGGGCCAACGTCCTGACTTTC
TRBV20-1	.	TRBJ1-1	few	CSARDSGGKGTEAFF	TGCAGTGCTAGAGACTCCGGGGGGAAGGGGACTGAAGCTTTCTTT
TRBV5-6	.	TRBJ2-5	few	CASSFTFRDEEETQYF	TGTGCCAGCAGCTTTACCTTCCGGGACGAAGAAGAGACCCAGTACTTC
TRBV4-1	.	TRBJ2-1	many	CASSQGTENEQFF	TGCGCCAGCAGCCAAGGAACAGAAAATGAGCAGTTCTTC
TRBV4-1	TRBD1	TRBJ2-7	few	CASSGRTGASREQYF	TGCGCCAGCAGCGGACGGACAGGGGCCTCTAGGGAGCAGTACTTC
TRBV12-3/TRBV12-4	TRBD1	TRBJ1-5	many	CASSRRDRKNQPQHF	TGTGCCAGCAGTCGCCGGGACAGAAAAAATCAGCCCCAGCATTTT
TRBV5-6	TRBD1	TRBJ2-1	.	CASSFPLFRGYYNEQFF	TGTGCCAGCAGCTTCCCCCTCTTCAGGGGGTACTACAATGAGCAGTTCTTC
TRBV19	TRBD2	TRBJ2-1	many	CAINLAGGPSYNEQFF	TGTGCCATCAACCTAGCGGGAGGGCCCTCCTACAATGAGCAGTTCTTC
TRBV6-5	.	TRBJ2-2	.	CASRNREANTGELFF	TGTGCCAGCAGGAACAGGGAGGCGAACACCGGGGAGCTGTTTTTT
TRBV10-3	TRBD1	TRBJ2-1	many	CAIRKGAGGEQFF	TGTGCCATCAGGAAGGGGGCTGGGGGTGAGCAGTTCTTC
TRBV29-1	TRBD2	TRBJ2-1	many	CSVIPGTSYLAEPKGGFF	TGCAGCGTCATCCCCGGGACTAGTTATCTCGCGGAGCCCAAAGGTGGGTTCTTC
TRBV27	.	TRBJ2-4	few	CASSLSGGSAKNIQYF	TGTGCCAGCAGTTTATCTGGCGGGTCGGCCAAAAACATTCAGTACTTC
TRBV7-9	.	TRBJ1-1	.	CASSPQRGAAEAFF	TGTGCCAGCAGCCCCCAGCGGGGGGCCGCTGAAGCTTTCTTT
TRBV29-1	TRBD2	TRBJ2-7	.	CSVFPHSGSITEQYF	TGCAGCGTCTTTCCCCATAGCGGGAGTATAACCGAGCAGTACTTC
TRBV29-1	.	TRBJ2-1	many	CSVGPSVSTLGEQFF	TGCAGCGTGGGGCCTAGTGTAAGTACTCTCGGTGAGCAGTTCTTC
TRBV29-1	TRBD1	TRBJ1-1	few	CSVVRDSLRNTEAFF	TGCAGCGTTGTGAGGGACAGCCTTAGGAACACTGAAGCTTTCTTT
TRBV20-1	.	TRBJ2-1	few	CSARDFYEQFF	TGCAGTGCAAGGGACTTTTATGAGCAGTTCTTC
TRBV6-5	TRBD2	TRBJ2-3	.	CASSYGGRAKGAQYF	TGTGCCAGCAGTTATGGAGGGAGGGCCAAGGGTGCGCAGTATTTT
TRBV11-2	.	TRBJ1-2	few	CASSLGARGLDGYTF	TGTGCCAGCAGCTTAGGTGCCAGGGGCTTGGATGGCTACACCTTC
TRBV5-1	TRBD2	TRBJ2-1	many	CASSSTSGYYNEQFF	TGCGCCAGCAGCTCGACTAGCGGATACTACAATGAGCAGTTCTTC
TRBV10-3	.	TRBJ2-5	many	CAISSTSKGQETQYF	TGTGCCATCAGCTCCACCTCGAAGGGGCAAGAGACCCAGTACTTC
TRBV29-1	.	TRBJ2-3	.	CSVSGTSDSTDTQYF	TGCAGCGTGTCCGGGACTTCTGATAGCACAGATACGCAGTATTTT
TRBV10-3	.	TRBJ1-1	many	CASLPAASAEAFF	TGTGCCAGCCTCCCCGCGGCCAGTGCTGAAGCTTTCTTT
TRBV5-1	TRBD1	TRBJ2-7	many	CASSRTGVTYEQYF	TGCGCCAGCAGCCGGACAGGGGTAACCTACGAGCAGTACTTC
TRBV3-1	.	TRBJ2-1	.	CASSRKRSLVPYNEQFF	TGTGCCAGCAGCCGTAAACGGTCCTTAGTGCCCTACAATGAGCAGTTCTTC
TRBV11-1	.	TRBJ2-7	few	CASSLGPGADEQYF	TGTGCCAGCAGCTTAGGGCCAGGGGCGGACGAGCAGTACTTC